Below are 30 T cell receptor beta chains sequenced from a single sample in a study of blood T cell repertoires in COVID-19. Generated by immunoSEQ multiplex PCR, the TCRdb table keeps only in-frame clones and is missing some. The sample has about 200,000 clones, about 80% seen once; the top ten hold roughly 6.9%. The sequencing sample was made of peripheral blood. Receptors originate from a human donor with acute or convalescent COVID-19. The donor label of this sample is uncertain.

This clone showed up just once. The chain has TRBV5-1 and TRBJ1-2; D gene unclear. V lost 4 bases to trimming and J lost 4 bases, with 14 bases between them. Germline V CDR1 and CDR2: SGHRS, YFSETQ. The CDR3 contains 14 residues. CDR3 bases: TGCGCCAGCAGCGAAGGGCGGGGATTCTATGGCTACACCTTC. Amino acids: CASSEGRGFYGYTF.

The chain is built from TRBV5-5 and TRBJ1-1, with D perhaps TRBD1 (5 bases). Germline V CDR1 and CDR2: SGHKS, YYEKEE (reference sequence). The CDR3 is made up of 14 amino acids. Trimming cost V 1 base and J 0 bases, with 7 bases left between them. CDR3 nucleotide sequence: TGTGCCAGCAGCTTGAGGGGAATGAACACTGAAGCTTTCTTT. Encoded protein: CASSLRGMNTEAFF.

The chain uses TRBV6-2 or TRBV6-3 and TRBJ1-5, with D perhaps matching TRBD1 (5 bases). Germline V gene lookup returns CDR1 MNHEY and CDR2 SVGEGT. The V and J ends lost 2 bases and 3 bases respectively, with 14 bases between them. The CDR3 is made up of 16 amino acids. Here the CDR3 DNA reads TGTGCCAGCAGTTACGGCGGGACCCCCGACAATCAGCCCCAGCATTTT. Protein sequence: CASSYGGTPDNQPQHF.

The chain combines TRBV5-6 with TRBJ2-2, with TRBD1 identical over 7 bases. Germline V CDR1 and CDR2: SGHDT, YYEEEE. The junction had 6 bases not matched to a gene; V was cut back by 4 bases and J by 0 bases. The CDR3 loop spans 16 amino acids. In DNA form, the CDR3 reads TGTGCCAGCAGCGGTAACAGGGGATCGAACACCGGGGAGCTGTTTTTT. Translated: CASSGNRGSNTGELFF.

This clone has only a few counts. The V call is TRBV5-6, the J call TRBJ2-1; TRBD2 agrees at 12 bases. The CDR3 extends over 18 amino acids. V trimming: 2 bases; J trimming: 4 bases; junction bases outside the gene matches: 10. Looked up from germline, CDR1 is SGHDT and CDR2 is YYEEEE. The CDR3 is CASSLRTSGIGRYNEQFF. CDR3 sequence (DNA): TGTGCCAGCAGCTTACGGACTAGCGGGATAGGACGATACAATGAGCAGTTCTTC. Complete variable domain (other parts from reference TRBV5-6 and TRBJ2-1): DAGVTQSPTHLIKTRGQQVTLRCSPKSGHDTVSWYQQALGQGPQFIFQYYEEEERQRGNFPDRFSGHQFPNYSSELNVNALLLGDSALYLCASSLRTSGIGRYNEQFFGPGTRLTVL.

V gene TRBV2 combines with J gene TRBJ1-3, with TRBD1 as a possible D gene (5 bases). With 7 bases removed from V and 0 bases from J, the gap between germline ends came to 10 bases. CDR1 and CDR2 (germline): SNHLY, FYNNEI. The CDR3 consists of 14 residues. The CDR3 region is CASKAGHSGNTIYF. CDR3 bases: TGTGCCAGCAAGGCAGGACACTCTGGAAACACCATATATTTT.

As DNA, the CDR3 is TGTGCCAGCAGCTCCCACAGCCTTGCCTATGGCTACACCTTC. This codes for CASSSHSLAYGYTF. The genes are TRBV7-2 and TRBJ1-2; D gene uncertain. Trimming pared 4 bases from V and 4 bases from J, leaving 13 bases between. The CDR3 loop spans 14 amino acids. In germline, CDR1 is SGHTA, CDR2 FQGNSA.

The CDR3 nucleotides are TGTGCCAGCAGTTCCGCCGGGACAGCCACAGATACGCAGTATTTT. This sequence encodes CASSSAGTATDTQYF. The V call is TRBV28, the J call TRBJ2-3; TRBD1 matches at 7 bases. Losses at the gene ends were 4 bases for V and 2 bases for J; bases not matched to a gene: 6. Per germline, CDR1 MDHEN and CDR2 SYDVKM. The CDR3 covers 15 residues.

V gene TRBV30 combines with J gene TRBJ2-7; possibly TRBD1 for D (6 bases). CDR1 and CDR2 (germline): GTSNPN, SVGIG (reference sequence). The CDR3 sequence is 11 residues long. With 3 bases removed from V and 3 bases from J, the gap between germline ends came to 6 bases. CDR3 amino acids: CAWRGGYEQYF. Written as DNA, the CDR3 is TGTGCCTGGAGAGGGGGCTACGAGCAGTACTTC.

This rearrangement joins TRBV6-5 to TRBJ2-2, with 8 bases lining up with TRBD1. CDR1 is MNHEY, CDR2 SVGAGI, per germline. Unmatched junction bases numbered 4, after V lost 5 bases and J lost 5 bases. The CDR3 has 14 residues. CDR3 in amino acids: CASSPTGGTGELFF. The CDR3 coding sequence is TGTGCCAGCAGTCCCACAGGGGGAACCGGGGAGCTGTTTTTT.

The chain joins TRBV2 to TRBJ2-7, with 9 bases lining up with TRBD1. Losses at the gene ends were 10 bases for V and 2 bases for J; bases not matched to a gene: 6. Germline V gene sequence: CDR1 SNHLY, CDR2 FYNNEI. The CDR3 is made up of 13 amino acids. CDR3 amino acids: CANLGQGTYEQYF. In nucleotides, the CDR3 is TGTGCCAACCTCGGACAGGGGACCTACGAGCAGTACTTC.

This chain links TRBV2 with TRBJ2-7, with 8 bases fitting TRBD2. Per germline, CDR1 SNHLY and CDR2 FYNNEI. The CDR3 has 16 residues. The V gene end was trimmed by 3 bases and the J gene end by 2 bases; junction bases not matched to a gene: 9. CDR3 coding DNA: TGTGCCAGCAGTGACCCCACGGCGGGAGGCGCCTACGAGCAGTACTTC. Its protein is CASSDPTAGGAYEQYF.

The chain recombines TRBV11-3 with TRBJ2-2; D is ambiguous. Germline-derived CDR1 and CDR2 are SGHNT and YENEEA. Trimming stripped 2 bases from V and 0 bases from J, with 4 bases between. The length of the CDR3 is 14 residues. The CDR3 bases are TGTGCCAGCAGCTTATACTCGAACACCGGGGAGCTGTTTTTT. Its translation is CASSLYSNTGELFF.

This clone was observed a single time. The chain employs TRBV7-9 and TRBJ1-3, with TRBD1 as a possible D gene (6 bases). This CDR3 is 14 amino acids long. Trimming took off 4 bases at V and 0 bases at J, with 7 bases between the two ends. The germline gives CDR1 SEHNR, CDR2 FQNEAQ (reference sequence). The CDR3 sequence is CASSWTVSGNTIYF. The CDR3 region has the DNA TGTGCCAGCAGCTGGACAGTCTCTGGAAACACCATATATTTT.

This clone was detected a few times. V and J are TRBV10-1 and TRBJ2-2, with a tentative D call TRBD1 (6 bases). V lost 8 bases, J lost 0 bases, and 13 bases lay in between. This CDR3 region has 15 residues. The germline V gene has CDR1 WNHNN and CDR2 SYGVQD (reference sequence). The CDR3 DNA reads as TGCGCCAGCGGATATGGGGGCGCGAACACCGGGGAGCTGTTTTTT. This translates into CASGYGGANTGELFF.

This chain uses TRBV30 with TRBJ2-7; TRBD2 is a possible D gene (5 bases). The CDR3 is made up of 13 amino acids. Germline CDR1 and CDR2: GTSNPN and SVGIG (reference sequence). V was shortened by 0 bases and J by 5 bases, with 11 bases between the two germline ends. CDR3 amino acids: CAWSVGRRNEQYF. CDR3 nucleotide sequence: TGTGCCTGGAGTGTAGGTAGGAGGAACGAGCAGTACTTC.

The chain employs TRBV5-4 and TRBJ2-5; 12 nucleotides align to TRBD2. V was pared by 4 bases and J by 1 base, with 5 bases of the junction left unmatched. Germline lookup yields CDR1 SGHNT and CDR2 YYREEE (reference sequence). CDR3 size: 16 residues. The CDR3 region is CASSPGLAGLQETQYF. For the CDR3, the DNA is TGTGCCAGCAGCCCCGGACTAGCGGGACTCCAAGAGACCCAGTACTTC.

CDR3 bases: TGTGCCAGTAGAACCCACGCAAAGAGAGAGACCCAGTACTTC. Protein: CASRTHAKRETQYF. This chain connects TRBV19 to TRBJ2-5; D ambiguous. Trimming stripped 6 bases from V and 4 bases from J, with 15 bases between. There are 14 residues in the CDR3. Germline V gives CDR1 LNHDA, CDR2 SQIVND (reference sequence).

The V call is TRBV19, the J call TRBJ1-2; no clear D gene. CDR1 and CDR2 (germline): LNHDA, SQIVND (reference sequence). The germline V and J ends were trimmed by 5 bases and 4 bases, with 11 bases remaining between them. The CDR3 is 13 amino acids. CDR3: CASSPVGIYGYTF. DNA for the CDR3: TGTGCCAGTAGTCCCGTCGGGATCTATGGCTACACCTTC.

V gene TRBV2 combines with J gene TRBJ2-5; D is perhaps TRBD2 (6 bases). Trimming stripped 7 bases from V and 4 bases from J, with 13 bases between. The germline CDR1 and CDR2 sequences are SNHLY and FYNNEI. This CDR3 has 13 amino acids. The CDR3 loop is CASKAIGRETQYF. As DNA, the CDR3 is TGTGCCAGCAAGGCAATCGGGAGAGAGACCCAGTACTTC.

The chain joins TRBV9 to TRBJ2-3; a possible D gene is TRBD1 (6 bases). The germline V gene encodes CDR1 SGDLS and CDR2 YYNGEE. V lost 4 bases to trimming and J lost 0 bases, with 9 bases between them. The length of the CDR3 is 14 residues. CDR3 bases: TGTGCCAGCAGCTCACAGGGAAGCACAGATACGCAGTATTTT. Translating it yields CASSSQGSTDTQYF.

The rearrangement links TRBV7-9 to TRBJ1-5; 8 nucleotides line up with TRBD1. Germline V CDR1 and CDR2: SEHNR, FQNEAQ (reference sequence). The CDR3 runs to 16 residues. V lost 3 bases and J lost 1; bases outside the gene matches: 5. CDR3 DNA sequence: TGTGCCAGCAGCTTCTCAGGGGGCTCAAGCAATCAGCCCCAGCATTTT. Translated: CASSFSGGSSNQPQHF. Looking up the rest from reference TRBV7-9 and TRBJ1-5 gives the full variable domain: DTGVSQNPRHKITKRGQNVTFRCDPISEHNRLYWYRQTLGQGPEFLTYFQNEAQLEKSRLLSDRFSAERPKGSFSTLEIQRTEQGDSAMYLCASSFSGGSSNQPQHFGDGTRLSIL.

The chain uses TRBV6-5 and TRBJ1-3; D is unclear. Germline V gives CDR1 MNHEY, CDR2 SVGAGI. Between the trimmed V and J ends, which lost 2 bases and 0 bases, there was a span of 8 bases. The CDR3 contains 15 residues. In nucleotides, the CDR3 is TGTGCCAGCAGTTACCGCGCCTTCTCTGGAAACACCATATATTTT. It is translated as CASSYRAFSGNTIYF.

The rearrangement joins TRBV28 to TRBJ2-2; the D gene is possibly TRBD1 (5 bases). V was clipped by 7 bases and J by 0 bases, with 9 bases between them. CDR1 and CDR2 (germline): MDHEN, SYDVKM. This CDR3 comprises 14 residues. As DNA, the CDR3 is TGTGCCAGCATTCGGACACCGAACACCGGGGAGCTGTTTTTT. This codes for CASIRTPNTGELFF.

This clone was observed a single time. The genes are TRBV19 and TRBJ2-7; TRBD1 might be the D (5 bases). V shed 1 base and J shed 2 bases, with 12 bases lying between them. CDR3 length: 15 amino acids. Per the germline V gene, CDR1 is LNHDA and CDR2 is SQIVND (reference sequence). The CDR3 bases are TGTGCCAGTAGTATAGGCAGGGCGCCGACCTACGAGCAGTACTTC. Its protein product is CASSIGRAPTYEQYF.

A single count supports this clone. CDR3 sequence reads: CASGRLGTEAFF. DNA for the CDR3: TGTGCCAGCGGGAGGTTGGGCACTGAAGCTTTCTTT. The chain uses TRBV6-5 and TRBJ1-1; D not resolved. V lost 8 bases to trimming and J lost 4 bases, with 11 bases between them. The CDR3 has 12 residues. Germline assignment: CDR1 MNHEY and CDR2 SVGAGI.

J is TRBJ1-1 and V is TRBV28, with a tentative D call TRBD1 (6 bases). Germline values: CDR1 MDHEN, CDR2 SYDVKM. V lost 7 bases and J lost 6, with 15 bases in between. CDR3 length equals 13 residues. The CDR3 nucleotides read TGTGCCAGCACCCAGGGGCCGTGGGCTGAAGCTTTCTTT. It translates to CASTQGPWAEAFF.

The rearrangement joins TRBV6-5 to TRBJ1-1, with a possible D match to TRBD1 (5 bases). The CDR3 is 15 residues long. V was clipped by 4 bases and J by 0 bases, with 12 bases between them. Germline CDR1 and CDR2: MNHEY and SVGAGI. The CDR3 here is CASSFQTDLNTEAFF. The CDR3 DNA follows: TGTGCCAGCAGTTTCCAGACAGACTTGAACACTGAAGCTTTCTTT.

This clone was detected once. This chain links TRBV10-3 with TRBJ1-6, with 7 bases fitting TRBD1. CDR3 length: 13 amino acids. In germline, CDR1 is ENHRY, CDR2 SYGVKD. Trimming took 6 bases from V and 11 from J; bases not matched to a gene: 7. In nucleotides, the CDR3 is TGTGCCATCAGCCCACAGGGGACCCCACCCCTCCACTTT. Amino acid sequence: CAISPQGTPPLHF.

This chain joins TRBV19 and TRBJ2-1, with 9 nucleotides matching TRBD1. V trimming: 7 bases; J trimming: 1 base; junction bases outside the gene matches: 5. The CDR3 runs to 15 residues. From germline, CDR1 is LNHDA and CDR2 SQIVND (reference sequence). This CDR3 reads CASIAGQGSYNEQFF. CDR3 in DNA: TGTGCCAGTATCGCGGGACAGGGATCCTACAATGAGCAGTTCTTC. Supplemented by reference TRBV19 and TRBJ2-1, the full variable domain reads DGGITQSPKYLFRKEGQNVTLSCEQNLNHDAMYWYRQDPGQGLRLIYYSQIVNDFQKGDIAEGYSVSREKKESFPLTVTSAQKNPTAFYLCASIAGQGSYNEQFFGPGTRLTVL.